These 15 T cell receptor beta chains share one sample of origin, sequenced in a study of Ad26.COV2.S vaccination and SARS-CoV-2 variants. Treatment here: around 19 received Ad26.COV2.S at low or high dose, single or two shots; roughly 5 received placebo; per-sample allocation not given. Vaccine and placebo recipients were sampled on day 63 after the first injection. Sequenced by immunoSEQ multiplex PCR; TCRdb stores in-frame clones only, minus some. The table includes about 430,000 clones, over 75% detected once. The sample was peripheral blood, taken in a trial of Ad26.COV2.S vaccine versus placebo. These receptors all stem from a person aged 18 to 65 who received the Ad26.COV2.S COVID-19 vaccine or a placebo.

V and J are TRBV27 and TRBJ2-7, with D tentatively TRBD1 (5 bases). The CDR3 extends over 14 amino acids. Germline CDR1 is MNHEY and CDR2 is SMNVEV (reference sequence). Between the trimmed V and J ends, which lost 3 bases and 2 bases, there was a span of 11 bases. The DNA for the CDR3 is TGTGCCAGCAGTTTCTCACAGGCCCCCTACGAGCAGTACTTC. It codes for CASSFSQAPYEQYF.

Only a few counts were recorded for this clone. The rearrangement uses TRBV30 and TRBJ2-7; tentative D call: TRBD1 (5 bases). Germline values: CDR1 GTSNPN, CDR2 SVGIG (reference sequence). The V end lost 4 bases, the J end lost 6 bases, and 13 bases lay between the germline ends. The CDR3 has 12 residues. This CDR3 reads CAWNRQSSEQYF. In DNA form, the CDR3 reads TGTGCCTGGAACCGACAGTCTTCCGAGCAGTACTTC.

The chain carries TRBV6-5 and TRBJ2-3; no clear D gene. The CDR3 is 12 residues long. Germline lookup yields CDR1 MNHEY and CDR2 SVGAGI. V shed 8 bases and J shed 2 bases, with 8 bases lying between them. This chain's CDR3 is CASQPHTDTQYF. The CDR3 DNA reads TGTGCCAGCCAGCCACACACAGATACGCAGTATTTT.

The chain has TRBV5-1 and TRBJ2-7; D call uncertain. The germline CDR1 and CDR2 sequences are SGHRS and YFSETQ. The germline V and J ends were trimmed by 1 base and 5 bases, with 4 bases remaining between them. The CDR3 consists of 11 residues. The CDR3, as DNA: TGCGCCAGCAGCTTGTTCAACGAGCAGTACTTC. It specifies CASSLFNEQYF.

This chain uses TRBV6-2 or TRBV6-3 with TRBJ1-4; D ambiguous. CDR1 is MNHEY and CDR2 is SVGEGT in the germline V gene. Trimming removed 0 bases at V and 3 bases at J, with 8 bases between. This CDR3 has 15 amino acids. The CDR3 is CASSYSRGPNEKLFF. The CDR3 coding sequence is TGTGCCAGCAGTTACTCCCGCGGACCTAATGAAAAACTGTTTTTT.

The chain links TRBV4-3 to TRBJ2-7; unclear D gene. The CDR3 runs to 14 residues. CDR1 and CDR2 (germline): LGHNA, YSLEER. Deletions cut 0 bases from V and 3 bases from J, with 9 bases between. CDR3 coding DNA: TGCGCCAGCAGCCAAGAACCGGGTGGCTACGAGCAGTACTTC. Its protein is CASSQEPGGYEQYF.

The chain carries TRBV27 and TRBJ1-6; 8 bases line up with TRBD1. The germline V gene encodes CDR1 MNHEY and CDR2 SMNVEV (reference sequence). V lost 5 bases to trimming and J lost 0 bases; unmatched junction nucleotides: 3. The CDR3 contains 16 residues. Written as DNA, the CDR3 is TGTGCCAGCAGTCTTACAGGGGGCTCCTATAATTCACCCCTCCACTTT. It specifies CASSLTGGSYNSPLHF.

The chain has TRBV18 and TRBJ1-2; D possibly corresponds to TRBD1 (6 bases). Germline V gene lookup returns CDR1 KGHSH and CDR2 LQKENI. The ends were cut back, 6 bases at V and 2 bases at J, with 10 bases in the middle. This CDR3 is built from 13 residues. This chain's CDR3 is CASSRDINYGYTF. The DNA of the CDR3 is TGTGCCAGCTCGCGGGACATCAACTATGGCTACACCTTC.

V usage is TRBV11-3 and J usage is TRBJ2-3, with TRBD2 as a possible D gene (6 bases). CDR3 length: 16 residues. V was clipped by 0 bases and J by 5 bases, with 15 bases between them. Germline V gene lookup returns CDR1 SGHNT and CDR2 YENEEA. The DNA for the CDR3 is TGTGCCAGCAGCTTAGACGGGGGACCGGGGAAAGATACGCAGTATTTT. Its protein is CASSLDGGPGKDTQYF.

V is TRBV6-6 and J is TRBJ1-5; D unresolved. CDR3 length: 15 residues. Trimming removed 2 bases from V and 4 bases from J, with 12 bases in between. Germline V gene lookup returns CDR1 MNHNY and CDR2 SVGAGI (reference sequence). The CDR3 sequence: CASSYVDGKNQPQHF. The CDR3 DNA is TGTGCCAGCAGTTACGTGGACGGGAAAAATCAGCCCCAGCATTTT.

This clone was counted a single time. V usage is TRBV18 and J usage is TRBJ2-3; 9 bases line up with TRBD2. The junction had 11 bases not matched to a gene; V was cut back by 2 bases and J by 2 bases. The CDR3 runs to 18 residues. CDR1 is KGHSH and CDR2 is LQKENI in the germline V gene. The CDR3 loop reads CASSPFSSGSRNTDTQYF. CDR3 coding DNA: TGTGCCAGCTCACCATTTAGTAGCGGGAGTCGTAACACAGATACGCAGTATTTT.

The chain is built from TRBV24-1 and TRBJ1-5, with 7 bases lining up with TRBD1. V shed 5 bases, J shed 4 bases, and the junction held 10 bases outside the gene matches. This CDR3 has 16 amino acids. The germline V gene has CDR1 KGHDR and CDR2 SFDVKD. CDR3 nucleotides: TGTGCCACCAGTGCCTCGGGACAGCCAGAAAATCAGCCCCAGCATTTT. Encoded protein: CATSASGQPENQPQHF.

The chain carries TRBV9 and TRBJ2-6; D remains ambiguous. This CDR3 has 16 residues. Germline values: CDR1 SGDLS, CDR2 YYNGEE. Trimming took off 3 bases at V and 0 bases at J, with 10 bases between the two ends. In DNA form, the CDR3 reads TGTGCCAGCAGCGCCCTGGGGTCCTCTGGGGCCAACGTCCTGACTTTC. Residues: CASSALGSSGANVLTF.

The chain joins TRBV6-5 to TRBJ2-7; 10 bases map to TRBD2. Trimming removed 7 bases from V and 2 bases from J; junction bases left unmatched: 8. The CDR3 has 15 residues. Germline V lookup: CDR1 MNHEY, CDR2 SVGAGI. CDR3 sequence (DNA): TGTGCCAGCAAGCGACTAGCGGGTCCAGCCTACGAGCAGTACTTC. Protein product: CASKRLAGPAYEQYF.

This chain links TRBV28 with TRBJ1-4, with 10 bases fitting TRBD1. V lost 10 bases to trimming and J lost 7 bases; unmatched junction nucleotides: 9. The CDR3 extends over 14 amino acids. The germline V gene has CDR1 MDHEN and CDR2 SYDVKM. CDR3 sequence: CAIGSGQGIEKLFF. The CDR3 DNA sequence: TGTGCCATTGGCTCGGGACAGGGGATTGAAAAACTGTTTTTT.